This T cell receptor beta chain was recorded in a study of blood T cell repertoires in COVID-19. Study in general: Specimens from acute and convalescent COVID-19 originated in the United States, Italy and Spain. Sample material is recorded as cDNA or gDNA derived from T cells, B-cell-depleted T cells, or PBMCs.

The length of the CDR3 is 12 residues. Between the trimmed V and J ends, which lost 0 bases and 6 bases, there was a span of 6 bases. CDR1 and CDR2 from the germline V gene are SGHRS and YFSETQ. This clone appeared a few times. Authors' methods: The authors estimated nucleated cell counts from reference gene primer amplification. Assay: immunoSEQ multiplex PCR; the TCRdb copy retains only in-frame clones and omits some. V and J calls and clone size are given by that table; D and trimming were obtained from the DNA. The sample shows roughly 120,000 clones, roughly 80% of them seen only once. The V call is TRBV5-1, the J call TRBJ1-2; the D gene is possibly TRBD1 (5 bases). This receptor was identified in a man between 65 and 85 years old with acute or convalescent COVID-19. Specimen: peripheral blood. For the CDR3, the DNA is TGCGCCAGCAGCTTGGCGGGGGATGGCTACACCTTC. It translates to CASSLAGDGYTF. Full variable domain (remainder filled in from reference TRBV5-1 and TRBJ1-2): KAGVTQTPRYLIKTRGQQVTLSCSPISGHRSVSWYQQTPGQGLQFLFEYFSETQRNKGNFPGRFSGRQFSNSRSEMNVSTLELGDSALYLCASSLAGDGYTFGSGTRLTVV.